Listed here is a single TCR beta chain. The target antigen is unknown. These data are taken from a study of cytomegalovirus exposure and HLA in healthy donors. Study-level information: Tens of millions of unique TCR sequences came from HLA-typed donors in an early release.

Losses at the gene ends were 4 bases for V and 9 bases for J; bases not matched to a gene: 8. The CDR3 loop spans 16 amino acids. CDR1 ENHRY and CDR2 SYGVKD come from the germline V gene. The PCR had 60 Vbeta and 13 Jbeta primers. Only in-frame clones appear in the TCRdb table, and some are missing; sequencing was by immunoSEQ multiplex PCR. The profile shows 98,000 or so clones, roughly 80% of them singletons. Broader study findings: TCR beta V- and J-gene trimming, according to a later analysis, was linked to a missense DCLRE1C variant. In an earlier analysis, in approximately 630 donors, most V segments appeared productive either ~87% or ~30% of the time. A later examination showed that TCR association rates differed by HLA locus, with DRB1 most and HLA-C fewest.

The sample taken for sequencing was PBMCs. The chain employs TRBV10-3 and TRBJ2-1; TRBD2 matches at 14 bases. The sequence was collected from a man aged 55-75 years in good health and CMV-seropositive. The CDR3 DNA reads TGTGCCATCAGTGCCCCGACTAGCGGGGGGGCGGGTGAGCAGTTCTTC. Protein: CAISAPTSGGAGEQFF.